A single sample gave rise to the 30 T cell receptor beta chains below, sequenced in a study of blood T cell repertoires in COVID-19. Sequenced by immunoSEQ multiplex PCR; TCRdb stores in-frame clones only, minus some. The sample includes roughly 27,000 clones, roughly 90% of them seen just once. The sample taken for sequencing was peripheral blood. The receptors here all came from a human donor with active COVID-19. The donor label of this sample is uncertain.

J is TRBJ1-6 and V is TRBV19, with TRBD1 as a possible D gene (6 bases). CDR1 LNHDA and CDR2 SQIVND come from the germline V gene (reference sequence). This CDR3 is 14 amino acids long. V was trimmed by 6 bases and J by 2 bases, leaving 8 bases between them. The CDR3 protein is CASSRQAYNSPLHF. CDR3 DNA sequence: TGTGCCAGTAGCCGACAGGCCTATAATTCACCCCTCCACTTT. Full variable domain (missing parts from reference TRBV19 and TRBJ1-6): DGGITQSPKYLFRKEGQNVTLSCEQNLNHDAMYWYRQDPGQGLRLIYYSQIVNDFQKGDIAEGYSVSREKKESFPLTVTSAQKNPTAFYLCASSRQAYNSPLHFGNGTRLTVT.

This chain connects TRBV28 to TRBJ2-1; TRBD2 agrees at 10 bases. This CDR3 comprises 16 residues. Germline V gene lookup returns CDR1 MDHEN and CDR2 SYDVKM. Trimming took 8 bases from V and 5 from J; bases not matched to a gene: 12. In DNA, the CDR3 is TGTGCCAGCTGCTTAGCGGGGGGCGGCGGACACAATGAGCAGTTCTTC. It encodes CASCLAGGGGHNEQFF.

The J gene is TRBJ2-6, the V gene TRBV28; the D is unclear. CDR1 MDHEN and CDR2 SYDVKM come from the germline V gene. Trimming removed 3 bases at V and 0 bases at J, with 9 bases between. The CDR3 runs to 16 residues. The CDR3 bases are TGTGCCAGCAGTTTCGTCTCTGTCTCTGGGGCCAACGTCCTGACTTTC. It specifies CASSFVSVSGANVLTF.

V gene TRBV7-2 combines with J gene TRBJ2-1; a possible D gene is TRBD2 (6 bases). V lost 0 bases to trimming and J lost 0 bases, with 9 bases between them. The CDR3 extends over 16 amino acids. Germline loops: CDR1 SGHTA, CDR2 FQGNSA. The CDR3 loop is CASSLAPGDSYNEQFF. CDR3 sequence (DNA): TGTGCCAGCAGCTTAGCCCCGGGGGACTCCTACAATGAGCAGTTCTTC.

The chain couples TRBV7-2 to TRBJ2-1, with TRBD2 as a possible D gene (5 bases). Trimming cost V 5 bases and J 4 bases, with 18 bases left between them. CDR3 length equals 16 residues. Looked up from germline, CDR1 is SGHTA and CDR2 is FQGNSA. The CDR3 is CASSDGDYSSYNEQFF. CDR3 coding DNA: TGTGCCAGCAGCGATGGAGACTACTCCTCATACAATGAGCAGTTCTTC.

The chain recombines TRBV11-3 with TRBJ2-1; no clear D gene. The germline V and J ends were trimmed by 5 bases and 6 bases, with 11 bases remaining between them. Looked up from germline, CDR1 is SGHNT and CDR2 is YENEEA. CDR3 length: 13 residues. The CDR3 bases are TGTGCCAGCAGCCCCTCCCGCGCCAATGAGCAGTTCTTC. The encoded protein is CASSPSRANEQFF.

V usage is TRBV19 and J usage is TRBJ2-2, with 7 nucleotides matching TRBD2. J gave up 5 bases and V 0 bases, and 6 bases lay outside the gene matches. CDR3 length: 16 amino acids. Germline V gene sequence: CDR1 LNHDA, CDR2 SQIVND (reference sequence). CDR3 DNA sequence: TGTGCCAGTAGTATAGATTCGGGGGGACGGACCGGGGAGCTGTTTTTT. It encodes CASSIDSGGRTGELFF.

This chain joins TRBV12-5 and TRBJ2-5, with 15 positions matching TRBD2. V lost 1 base and J lost 7; bases outside the gene matches: 4. The germline V gene has CDR1 LGHNT and CDR2 FRNRAP. This CDR3 region has 16 residues. The CDR3 region has the DNA TGTGCTAGTGGTTTGGGGACTAGCGGGGGGGCCGGGACCCAGTACTTC. This encodes CASGLGTSGGAGTQYF.

The rearrangement uses TRBV16 and TRBJ2-2, with TRBD2 matching over 9 bases. The CDR3 runs 16 residues. Germline trimming cut 0 bases from V and 7 bases from J; bases unmatched to any gene: 6. Per the germline V gene, CDR1 is KGHSY and CDR2 is FQNENV. For the CDR3, the DNA is TGTGCCAGCAGCCAATCTAGCGGGAGAAGTAACGGGGAGCTGTTTTTT. It specifies CASSQSSGRSNGELFF.

V and J are TRBV5-6 and TRBJ1-2; TRBD1 might be the D (5 bases). There are 13 residues in the CDR3. Germline CDR1 and CDR2: SGHDT and YYEEEE. V gave up 0 bases and J gave up 7 bases, with 10 bases separating them. As DNA, the CDR3 is TGTGCCAGCAGCTTGGAGGGGTTCGGTGGCTACACCTTC. It codes for CASSLEGFGGYTF.

The rearrangement joins TRBV19 to TRBJ2-1; 8 nucleotides align to TRBD2. This CDR3 is 17 amino acids long. V shed 1 base, J shed 5 bases, and the junction held 10 bases outside the gene matches. Germline assignment: CDR1 LNHDA and CDR2 SQIVND (reference sequence). For the CDR3, the DNA is TGTGCCAGTAGTATAGGAAGGAAGCGGGGGCCCCACAATGAGCAGTTCTTC. This gives the protein CASSIGRKRGPHNEQFF. The full variable domain, with the rest looked up from reference TRBV19 and TRBJ2-1, is DGGITQSPKYLFRKEGQNVTLSCEQNLNHDAMYWYRQDPGQGLRLIYYSQIVNDFQKGDIAEGYSVSREKKESFPLTVTSAQKNPTAFYLCASSIGRKRGPHNEQFFGPGTRLTVL.

The chain joins TRBV5-6 to TRBJ2-7; a possible D gene is TRBD2 (5 bases). CDR3 length: 14 amino acids. The V gene lost 1 base and the J gene lost 3 bases, with 11 bases spanning the gap. The germline V gene has CDR1 SGHDT and CDR2 YYEEEE. The CDR3 DNA reads as TGTGCCAGCAGCTTGAGCGGTCAAAACTACGAGCAGTACTTC. It codes for CASSLSGQNYEQYF.

J is TRBJ2-1 and V is TRBV20-1; the match to TRBD2 covers 9 bases. The CDR3 totals 14 residues. Germline V CDR1 and CDR2: DFQATT, SNEGSKA (reference sequence). The V and J ends lost 3 bases and 7 bases, in that order; junction bases with no gene match: 7. Written as DNA, the CDR3 is TGCAGTGCTAGTATAAGCGGGAGGATGAATGAGCAGTTCTTC. It codes for CSASISGRMNEQFF.

V gene TRBV3-1 (or the pseudogene TRBV3-2) combines with J gene TRBJ2-5; D is unclear. V lost 0 bases, J lost 0 bases, and 8 bases lay in between. This CDR3 is 15 amino acids long. CDR1 and CDR2 from the germline V gene are LGHDT and YNNKEL (reference sequence). The CDR3 here is CASSQDRGYQETQYF. The CDR3 DNA reads as TGTGCCAGCAGCCAAGATCGAGGATACCAAGAGACCCAGTACTTC.

V and J are TRBV6-2 or TRBV6-3 and TRBJ2-2; 8 positions match TRBD1. Germline V gene lookup returns CDR1 MNHEY and CDR2 SVGEGT. The CDR3 covers 15 residues. V gave up 6 bases and J gave up 5 bases; unmatched junction bases: 8. The CDR3 DNA reads as TGTGCCAGCAGCCGTCCGACAGGGGTTACCGGGGAGCTGTTTTTT. It is translated as CASSRPTGVTGELFF.

The chain recombines TRBV30 with TRBJ2-1; TRBD2 might be the D (6 bases). The germline V gene has CDR1 GTSNPN and CDR2 SVGIG (reference sequence). The CDR3 covers 11 residues. Trimming stripped 6 bases from V and 8 bases from J, with 11 bases between. CDR3 loop: CACPGGHEQFF. CDR3 bases: TGTGCCTGCCCCGGAGGGCATGAGCAGTTCTTC.

This clone was seen more than once but under ten times. This chain links TRBV12-3 or TRBV12-4 with TRBJ2-1, with no clear D. The CDR3 consists of 13 residues. V was shortened by 4 bases and J by 6 bases, with 10 bases between the two germline ends. CDR3 bases: TGTGCCAGCAGTTCACCGGTTACCAATGAGCAGTTCTTC. Translation: CASSSPVTNEQFF.

The V call is TRBV10-1, the J call TRBJ2-5; 8 bases are a match to TRBD1. Germline lookup yields CDR1 WNHNN and CDR2 SYGVQD (reference sequence). Trimming cost V 2 bases and J 4 bases; bases outside gene matches: 21. The CDR3 has 20 residues. CDR3 loop: CASSEDPGTGIRSEVETQYF. In nucleotides, the CDR3 is TGCGCCAGCAGTGAGGACCCCGGGACAGGAATTCGGTCAGAGGTAGAGACCCAGTACTTC.

The CDR3 here is CATSGEGNPTGELFF. DNA of the CDR3: TGTGCTACGAGTGGTGAGGGTAACCCTACCGGGGAGCTGTTTTTT. The rearrangement joins TRBV10-3 to TRBJ2-2; TRBD2 is a possible D gene (5 bases). Germline V gene sequence: CDR1 ENHRY, CDR2 SYGVKD. The CDR3 loop spans 15 amino acids.

V gene TRBV19 combines with J gene TRBJ2-7, with 8 bases that match TRBD1. CDR1 and CDR2 (germline): LNHDA, SQIVND (reference sequence). There are 14 residues in the CDR3. With 6 bases clipped from V and 7 bases from J, the junction kept 11 bases outside the gene matches. As DNA, the CDR3 is TGTGCCAGTAGGGGATTGACCGGGACAGGTGAGCAGTACTTC. Translated, it gives CASRGLTGTGEQYF.

V gene TRBV6-5 combines with J gene TRBJ1-1; 9 bases fit TRBD1. Germline V gives CDR1 MNHEY, CDR2 SVGAGI. Trimming removed 2 bases from V and 6 bases from J; junction bases left unmatched: 4. The CDR3 is 14 amino acids. Here the CDR3 DNA reads TGTGCCAGCAGTTACGACAGGGGGGTCGCTGAAGCTTTCTTT. It encodes CASSYDRGVAEAFF.

This clone showed up just once. J is TRBJ2-1 and V is TRBV4-1; perhaps TRBD2 as D (5 bases). The CDR3 sequence is 17 residues long. Between the trimmed V and J ends, which lost 1 base and 0 bases, there was a span of 13 bases. The germline V gene encodes CDR1 MGHRA and CDR2 YSYEKL. Written as DNA, the CDR3 is TGCGCCAGCAGCCAAGTCCCTACCGGGATCTCCTACAATGAGCAGTTCTTC. This sequence encodes CASSQVPTGISYNEQFF.

The DNA of the CDR3 is TGTGCCAGCAGTTTAAGGGGGACTAGCGGGAGTGACAATGAGCAGTTCTTC. This translates into CASSLRGTSGSDNEQFF. This sequence joins TRBV27 and TRBJ2-1, with TRBD2 matching over 14 bases. Germline lookup yields CDR1 MNHEY and CDR2 SMNVEV (reference sequence). Trimming cost V 2 bases and J 5 bases; bases outside gene matches: 5. This CDR3 is 17 amino acids long.

V and J are TRBV6-2 or TRBV6-3 and TRBJ2-2, with 8 bases matching TRBD2. From germline, CDR1 is MNHEY and CDR2 SVGEGT. This CDR3 comprises 15 residues. J was trimmed by 6 bases and V by 2 bases; bases with no gene match: 5. CDR3 sequence (DNA): TGTGCCAGCAGTTACCCCGGGGGGGCCTCCGGGGAGCTGTTTTTT. This sequence encodes CASSYPGGASGELFF.

The V gene is TRBV2, the J gene TRBJ2-7, with D possibly matching TRBD1 (5 bases). Germline values: CDR1 SNHLY, CDR2 FYNNEI. Trimming removed 6 bases at V and 6 bases at J, with 12 bases between. The CDR3 sequence is 12 residues long. The CDR3 DNA reads TGTGCCAGCAGCCAGGAAGGGGTCGAGCAGTACTTC. It translates to CASSQEGVEQYF.

This clone was seen only once. The junction departs from the called germline gene at one end, perhaps through a read error. The chain links TRBV5-1 to TRBJ2-2, with 9 bases identical to TRBD1. This CDR3 contains 15 residues. The germline CDR1 and CDR2 sequences are SGHRS and YFSETQ. CDR3 in amino acids: CASSLGTGTYGELFF. Here the CDR3 DNA reads TGCGCCAGCAGTTTGGGGACAGGGACCTACGGGGAGCTGTTTTTT.

CDR3 sequence: CASGLYSQGTGERETQYF. CDR3 bases: TGTGCTAGTGGTTTGTATAGTCAGGGGACAGGGGAGCGAGAGACCCAGTACTTC. The chain employs TRBV12-5 and TRBJ2-5; 10 bases align to TRBD1. Germline CDR1 is LGHNT and CDR2 is FRNRAP. V lost 2 bases to trimming and J lost 4 bases; unmatched junction nucleotides: 13. This CDR3 has 18 residues.

J is TRBJ1-1 and V is TRBV7-2, with D possibly TRBD1 on 6 matching bases. Trimming left V 5 bases short and J 0 bases short, with 16 bases between. The CDR3 extends over 16 amino acids. Germline lookup yields CDR1 SGHTA and CDR2 FQGNSA. The CDR3 sequence is CASSPRTGQMNTEAFF. CDR3 coding DNA: TGTGCCAGCAGCCCCCGTACTGGACAGATGAACACTGAAGCTTTCTTT. Based on the CDR3 plus reference TRBV7-2 and TRBJ1-1, the full variable domain is GAGVSQSPSNKVTEKGKDVELRCDPISGHTALYWYRQSLGQGLEFLIYFQGNSAPDKSGLPSDRFSAERTGGSVSTLTIQRTQQEDSAVYLCASSPRTGQMNTEAFFGQGTRLTVV.

The chain combines TRBV30 with TRBJ2-5; maybe TRBD1 (6 bases). The CDR3 has 15 amino acids. Per the germline V gene, CDR1 is GTSNPN and CDR2 is SVGIG (reference sequence). V lost 5 bases and J lost 5, with 21 bases in between. CDR3 nucleotide sequence: TGTGCCTGGGGCCAGGGGCGGAAAAATTACGAGACCCAGTACTTC. Its translation is CAWGQGRKNYETQYF.

The rearrangement joins TRBV4-1 to TRBJ2-1, with 11 bases identical to TRBD1. The trim removed 5 bases at V and 4 bases at J, leaving 4 bases unmatched. CDR1 and CDR2 (germline): MGHRA, YSYEKL. The CDR3 runs 15 residues. The CDR3: CASSGGQGAYNEQFF. Written as DNA, the CDR3 is TGCGCCAGCAGCGGAGGACAGGGGGCTTACAATGAGCAGTTCTTC.